Presented here are 15 T cell receptor beta chains from one specimen sequenced in a study of CD8 T cells in Susac syndrome. RNA totalling roughly 0.5 to 1 ug underwent reverse transcription with random hexamers. Each CDR3 protein gets one entry after TCRdb re-called the immunoSEQ multiplex PCR reads with MiXCR. The sample lists a few hundred thousand distinct CDR3 sequences; about 95% were seen once. The specimen sequenced was CD4+ T cells from PBMCs. The receptor set was obtained from a human donor with multiple sclerosis.

The chain uses TRBV12-3 or TRBV12-4 and TRBJ1-2; D remains unclear. The CDR3 runs to 15 residues. V was pared by 2 bases and J by 6 bases, with 16 bases between. CDR3: CASSLWSGKGDGYTF. The CDR3 region has the DNA TGTGCCAGCAGTTTATGGTCCGGTAAGGGAGATGGCTACACCTTC.

V is TRBV6-5 and J is TRBJ1-5; possibly TRBD1 for D (6 bases). V lost 8 bases, J lost 4 bases, and 15 bases lay in between. The CDR3 is 14 residues long. Germline loops: CDR1 MNHEY, CDR2 SVGAGI. The DNA for the CDR3 is TGTGCCAGCGCCAGGGGTTTTGGTAATCAGCCCCAGCATTTT. It codes for CASARGFGNQPQHF.

The J gene is TRBJ2-3, the V gene TRBV2; D tentatively reads TRBD1 or TRBD2 (6 bases each). Deletions cut 7 bases from V and 9 bases from J, with 17 bases between. The CDR3 is made up of 13 amino acids. CDR1 is SNHLY, CDR2 FYNNEI, per germline. The DNA for the CDR3 is TGTGCCAGCATCCGGGGGCCCGAGAGGACGCAGTATTTT. The encoded protein is CASIRGPERTQYF.

This chain joins TRBV13 and TRBJ2-7; TRBD1 aligns across 9 bases. Germline V gene data show CDR1 as PRHDT and CDR2 as FYEKMQ (reference sequence). V trimming: 3 bases; J trimming: 4 bases; junction bases outside the gene matches: 7. The CDR3 runs 15 residues. The CDR3 is CASSFGQGKGYEQYF. CDR3 nucleotide sequence: TGTGCCAGCAGCTTCGGACAGGGGAAAGGTTACGAGCAGTACTTC.

This rearrangement joins TRBV4-1 to TRBJ1-2, with D possibly TRBD1 on 5 matching bases. The CDR3 runs to 14 residues. Germline CDR1 is MGHRA and CDR2 is YSYEKL. Trimming stripped 1 base from V and 8 bases from J, with 14 bases between. The CDR3 protein is CASSQVGGAEGYTF. The DNA for the CDR3 is TGCGCCAGCAGCCAAGTAGGAGGGGCGGAGGGCTACACCTTC.

The V gene is TRBV2, the J gene TRBJ2-2; tentative D call: TRBD2 (6 bases). Germline values: CDR1 SNHLY, CDR2 FYNNEI. The CDR3 covers 15 residues. The ends were cut back, 6 bases at V and 0 bases at J, with 11 bases in the middle. CDR3 residues: CASRASESNTGELFF. For the CDR3, the DNA is TGTGCCAGCAGGGCTAGCGAATCGAACACCGGGGAGCTGTTTTTT.

The genes are TRBV29-1 and TRBJ2-1; 10 bases line up with TRBD2. The CDR3 runs 15 residues. With 8 bases clipped from V and 3 bases from J, the junction kept 10 bases outside the gene matches. Germline CDR1 is SQVTM and CDR2 is ANQGSEA. CDR3 loop: CSKTSGTKHYNEQFF. The CDR3 DNA sequence: TGCAGCAAAACTAGCGGGACGAAGCACTACAATGAGCAGTTCTTC.

This clonotype showed up just once. This rearrangement joins TRBV28 to TRBJ2-7; TRBD2 might be the D (6 bases). Trimming removed 4 bases from V and 6 bases from J, with 10 bases in between. The CDR3 is made up of 12 amino acids. Germline V gene data show CDR1 as MDHEN and CDR2 as SYDVKM. The CDR3 region is CASSSGRGEQYF. DNA for the CDR3: TGTGCCAGCAGTTCAGGGCGGGGCGAGCAGTACTTC.

The chain couples TRBV27 to TRBJ2-7; 9 bases are shared with TRBD2. This CDR3 is 13 amino acids long. V lost 6 bases, J lost 4 bases, and 4 bases stayed unmatched. Germline V lookup: CDR1 MNHEY, CDR2 SMNVEV (reference sequence). The CDR3 spells CASRLAGAYEQYF. CDR3 coding DNA: TGTGCCAGCAGATTAGCGGGAGCGTACGAGCAGTACTTC.

The chain carries TRBV3-1 and TRBJ1-5; no clear D gene. CDR3 length: 14 residues. Germline V lookup: CDR1 LGHDT, CDR2 YNNKEL (reference sequence). Trimming took off 0 bases at V and 2 bases at J, with 5 bases between the two ends. CDR3 loop: CASSQESGNQPQHF. In nucleotides, the CDR3 is TGTGCCAGCAGCCAAGAAAGTGGCAATCAGCCCCAGCATTTT.

The genes are TRBV23-1 and TRBJ2-7; a weak D match, TRBD2 (7 bases). TRBV23-1 counts as an open reading frame of uncertain function. V lost 8 bases and J 6 bases, leaving 20 bases between the germline ends. CDR3 length equals 14 residues. In DNA, the CDR3 is TGCGCCAGCGAGGGGGGGCCTGGTAGACTCGAGCAGTACTTC. Protein sequence: CASEGGPGRLEQYF.

J is TRBJ2-7 and V is TRBV14, with 8 bases identical to TRBD1. Germline CDR1 SGHDN, CDR2 FVKESK. This CDR3 region has 16 residues. Trimming removed 3 bases from V and 0 bases from J; junction bases left unmatched: 7. The CDR3 DNA reads TGTGCCAGCAGCCACTACGGACAGGGAAGCTCCTACGAGCAGTACTTC. As protein: CASSHYGQGSSYEQYF.

The chain recombines TRBV20-1 with TRBJ2-1; 7 bases are shared with TRBD2. V lost 0 bases to trimming and J lost 0 bases; unmatched junction nucleotides: 2. The CDR3 sequence is 15 residues long. In germline, CDR1 is DFQATT, CDR2 SNEGSKA (reference sequence). In DNA, the CDR3 is TGCAGTGCTAGAGATGGGAGGGGCTCCTACAATGAGCAGTTCTTC. Translation gives CSARDGRGSYNEQFF.

V gene TRBV7-9 combines with J gene TRBJ2-1; no clear D. Trimming stripped 2 bases from V and 3 bases from J, with 11 bases between. This CDR3 is 15 amino acids long. CDR1 and CDR2 (germline): SEHNR, FQNEAQ (reference sequence). The CDR3 sequence is CASSLSLLGYNEQFF. DNA for the CDR3: TGTGCCAGCAGCTTAAGTCTGCTAGGCTACAATGAGCAGTTCTTC.

V usage is TRBV9 and J usage is TRBJ2-1; 10 positions match TRBD1. This CDR3 region has 16 residues. Germline values: CDR1 SGDLS, CDR2 YYNGEE. J was trimmed by 5 bases and V by 0 bases; bases with no gene match: 5. The CDR3 region is CASSVGAGQGNNEQFF. The CDR3 coding sequence is TGTGCCAGCAGCGTAGGTGCGGGACAGGGGAACAATGAGCAGTTCTTC.